These 2 T cell receptor beta chains came from one sample sequenced in a study of breast tumors, draining lymph nodes, adjacent tissues. TCRdb itself ran the multiplex PCR reads through MiXCR, one entry per CDR3 protein. This table holds several thousand distinct CDR3 sequences, under 55% found once. The source material was tumor-adjacent breast tissue. Receptor source: a female donor with breast cancer. Some clones in this sample may be carry-over from other donors' samples.

This clonotype has just a few counts. The chain combines TRBV19 with TRBJ1-1, with 9 bases fitting TRBD1. This CDR3 is 15 amino acids long. Germline V gives CDR1 LNHDA, CDR2 SQIVND (reference sequence). V lost 2 bases, J lost 5 bases, and 6 bases stayed unmatched. CDR3 coding DNA: TGTGCCAGTAGTATAACAGGGGGCATGGGAACTGAAGCTTTCTTT. It translates to CASSITGGMGTEAFF.

J is TRBJ2-1 and V is TRBV20-1; TRBD2 might be the D (6 bases). From germline, CDR1 is DFQATT and CDR2 SNEGSKA (reference sequence). This CDR3 comprises 16 residues. Trimming stripped 3 bases from V and 0 bases from J, with 15 bases between. CDR3 in DNA: TGCAGTGCTAGGGGGCGGGGTCCAAGCTCCTACAATGAGCAGTTCTTC. Translation: CSARGRGPSSYNEQFF.